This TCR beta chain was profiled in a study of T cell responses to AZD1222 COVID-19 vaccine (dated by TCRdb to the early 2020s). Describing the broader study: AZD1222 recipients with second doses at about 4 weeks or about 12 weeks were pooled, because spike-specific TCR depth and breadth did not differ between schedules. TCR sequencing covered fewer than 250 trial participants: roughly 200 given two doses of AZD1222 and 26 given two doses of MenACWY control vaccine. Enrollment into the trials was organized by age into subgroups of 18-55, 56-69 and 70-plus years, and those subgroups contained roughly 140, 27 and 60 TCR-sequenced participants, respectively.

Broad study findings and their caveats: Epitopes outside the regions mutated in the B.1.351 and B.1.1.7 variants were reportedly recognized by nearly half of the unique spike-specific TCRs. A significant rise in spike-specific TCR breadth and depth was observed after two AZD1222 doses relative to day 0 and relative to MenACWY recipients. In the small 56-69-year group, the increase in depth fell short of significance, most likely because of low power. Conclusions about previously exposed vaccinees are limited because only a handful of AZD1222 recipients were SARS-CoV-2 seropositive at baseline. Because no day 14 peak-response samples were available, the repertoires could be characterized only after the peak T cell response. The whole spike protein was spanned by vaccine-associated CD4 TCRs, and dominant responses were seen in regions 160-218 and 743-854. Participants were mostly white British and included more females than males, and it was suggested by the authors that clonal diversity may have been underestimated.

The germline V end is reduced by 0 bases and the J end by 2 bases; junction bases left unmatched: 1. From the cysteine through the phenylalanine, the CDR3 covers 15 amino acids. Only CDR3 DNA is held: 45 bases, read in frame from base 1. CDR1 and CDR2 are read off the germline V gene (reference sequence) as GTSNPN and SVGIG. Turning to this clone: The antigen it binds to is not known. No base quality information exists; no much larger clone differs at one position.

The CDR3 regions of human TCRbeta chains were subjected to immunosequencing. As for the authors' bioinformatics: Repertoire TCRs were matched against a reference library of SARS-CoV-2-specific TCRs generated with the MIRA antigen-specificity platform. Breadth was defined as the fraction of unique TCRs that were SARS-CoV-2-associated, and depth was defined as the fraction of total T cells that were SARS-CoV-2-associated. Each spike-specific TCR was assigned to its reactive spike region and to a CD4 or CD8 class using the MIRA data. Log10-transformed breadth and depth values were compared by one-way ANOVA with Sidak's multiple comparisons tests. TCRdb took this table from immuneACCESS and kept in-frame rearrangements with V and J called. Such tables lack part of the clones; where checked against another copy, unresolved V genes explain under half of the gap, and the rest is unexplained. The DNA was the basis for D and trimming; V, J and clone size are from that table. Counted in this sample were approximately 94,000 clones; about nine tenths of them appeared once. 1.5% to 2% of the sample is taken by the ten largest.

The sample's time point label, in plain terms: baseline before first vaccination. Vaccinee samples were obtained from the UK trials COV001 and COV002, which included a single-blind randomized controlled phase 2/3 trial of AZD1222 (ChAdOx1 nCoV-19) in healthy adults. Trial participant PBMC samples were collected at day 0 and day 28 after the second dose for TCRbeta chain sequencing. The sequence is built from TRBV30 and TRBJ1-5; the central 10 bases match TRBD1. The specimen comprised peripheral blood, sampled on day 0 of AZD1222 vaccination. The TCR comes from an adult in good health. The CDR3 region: CAWSVGTGGNQPQHF. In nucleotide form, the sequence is TGTGCCTGGAGTGTAGGGACAGGGGGCAATCAGCCCCAGCATTTT.